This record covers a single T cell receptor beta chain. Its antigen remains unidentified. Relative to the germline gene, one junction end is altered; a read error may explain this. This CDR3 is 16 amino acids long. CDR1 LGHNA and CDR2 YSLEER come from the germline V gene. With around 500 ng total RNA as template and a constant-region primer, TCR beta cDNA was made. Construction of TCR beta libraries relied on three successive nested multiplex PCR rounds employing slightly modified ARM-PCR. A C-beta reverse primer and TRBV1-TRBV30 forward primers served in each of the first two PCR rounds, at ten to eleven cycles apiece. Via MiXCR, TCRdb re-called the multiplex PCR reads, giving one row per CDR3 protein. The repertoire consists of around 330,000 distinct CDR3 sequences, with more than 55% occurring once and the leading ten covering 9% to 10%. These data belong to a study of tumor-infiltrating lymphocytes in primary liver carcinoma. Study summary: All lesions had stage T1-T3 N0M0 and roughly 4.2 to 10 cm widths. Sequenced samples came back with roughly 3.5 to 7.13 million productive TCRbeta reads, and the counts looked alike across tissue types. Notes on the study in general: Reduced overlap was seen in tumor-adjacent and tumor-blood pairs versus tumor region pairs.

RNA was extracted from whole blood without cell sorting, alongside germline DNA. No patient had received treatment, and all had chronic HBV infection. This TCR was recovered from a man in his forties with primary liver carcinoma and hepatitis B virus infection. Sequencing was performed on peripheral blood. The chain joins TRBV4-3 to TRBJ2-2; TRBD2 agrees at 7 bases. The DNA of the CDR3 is TGCACCAGCAGCCAAGAGTGGGCGGGAGACACCGGGGAGCTGTTTTTT. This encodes CTSSQEWAGDTGELFF.